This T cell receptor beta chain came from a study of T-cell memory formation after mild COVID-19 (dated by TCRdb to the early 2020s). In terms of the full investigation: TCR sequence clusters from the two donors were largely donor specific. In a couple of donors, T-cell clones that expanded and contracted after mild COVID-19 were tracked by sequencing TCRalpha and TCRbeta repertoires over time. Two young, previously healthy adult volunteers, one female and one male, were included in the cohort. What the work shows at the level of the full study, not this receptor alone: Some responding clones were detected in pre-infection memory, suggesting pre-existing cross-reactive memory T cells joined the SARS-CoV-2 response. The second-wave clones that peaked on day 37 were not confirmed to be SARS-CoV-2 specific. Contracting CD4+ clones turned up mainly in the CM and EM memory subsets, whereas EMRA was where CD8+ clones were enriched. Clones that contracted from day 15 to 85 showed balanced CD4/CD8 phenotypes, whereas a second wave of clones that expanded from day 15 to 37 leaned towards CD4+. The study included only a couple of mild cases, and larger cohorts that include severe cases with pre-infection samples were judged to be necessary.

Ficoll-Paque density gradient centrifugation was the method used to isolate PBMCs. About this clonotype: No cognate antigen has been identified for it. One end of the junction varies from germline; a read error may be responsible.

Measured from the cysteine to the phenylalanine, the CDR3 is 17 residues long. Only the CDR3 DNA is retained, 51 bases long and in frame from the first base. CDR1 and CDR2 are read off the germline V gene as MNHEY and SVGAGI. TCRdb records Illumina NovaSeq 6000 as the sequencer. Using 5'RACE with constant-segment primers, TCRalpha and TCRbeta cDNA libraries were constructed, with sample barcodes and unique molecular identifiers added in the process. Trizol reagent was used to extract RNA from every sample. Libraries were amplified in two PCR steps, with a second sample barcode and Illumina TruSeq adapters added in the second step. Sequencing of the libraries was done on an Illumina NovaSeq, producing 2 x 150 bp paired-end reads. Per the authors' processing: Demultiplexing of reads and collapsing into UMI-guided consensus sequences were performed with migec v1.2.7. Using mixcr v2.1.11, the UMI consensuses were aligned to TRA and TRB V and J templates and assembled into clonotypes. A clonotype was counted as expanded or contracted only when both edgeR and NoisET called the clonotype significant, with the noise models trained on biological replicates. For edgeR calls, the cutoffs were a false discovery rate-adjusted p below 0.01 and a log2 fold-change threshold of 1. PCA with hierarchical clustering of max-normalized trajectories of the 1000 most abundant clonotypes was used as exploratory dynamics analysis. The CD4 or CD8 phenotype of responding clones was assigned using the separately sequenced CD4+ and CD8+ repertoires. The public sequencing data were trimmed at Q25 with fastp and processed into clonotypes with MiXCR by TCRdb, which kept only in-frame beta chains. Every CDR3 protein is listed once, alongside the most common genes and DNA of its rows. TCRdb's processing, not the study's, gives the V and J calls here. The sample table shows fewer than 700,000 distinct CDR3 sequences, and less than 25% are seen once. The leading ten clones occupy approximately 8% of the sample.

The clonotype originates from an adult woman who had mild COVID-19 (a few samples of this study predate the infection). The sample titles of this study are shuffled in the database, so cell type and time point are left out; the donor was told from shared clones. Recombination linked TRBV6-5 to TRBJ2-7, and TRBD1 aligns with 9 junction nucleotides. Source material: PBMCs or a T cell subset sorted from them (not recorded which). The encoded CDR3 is CASSYSNAYGGQGALNF. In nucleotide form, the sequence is TGTGCCAGCAGTTACTCGAACGCCTATGGGGGACAGGGAGCCTTGAACTTC.